In this sample, the clone carrying this T cell receptor beta chain turned up a few times. Its antigen remains unknown. The entry originates in a study of T cell responses to AZD1222 COVID-19 vaccine. Study outcomes and limitations: Mapped onto spike, vaccine-associated CD4 TCRs spanned it and were dominant at 160-218 and 743-854. Just a handful of AZD1222 recipients were seropositive at baseline. Donors were chiefly white British, with a greater number of females, and clonal diversity was perhaps underestimated. Only after the peak T cell response were repertoires sampled.

Method: immunoSEQ multiplex PCR; TCRdb's copy keeps in-frame clones and lacks some. The table shows 110,000 or so clones, with more than 70% occurring only once. V lost 4 bases and J lost 0, with 9 bases in between. The CDR3 length is 13 residues. Germline CDR1 SQVTM, CDR2 ANQGSEA. The input for sequencing was peripheral blood, taken 28 days after the second AZD1222 dose. This receptor was obtained from an adult who received the AZD1222 COVID-19 vaccine. This chain joins TRBV29-1 and TRBJ1-1, with D tentatively TRBD1 (5 bases). The CDR3 loop is CSVGTRLNTEAFF. Written as DNA, the CDR3 is TGCAGCGTTGGGACAAGGTTGAACACTGAAGCTTTCTTT. The full variable domain, completed using reference TRBV29-1 and TRBJ1-1, is SAVISQKPSRDICQRGTSLTIQCQVDSQVTMMFWYRQQPGQSLTLIATANQGSEATYESGFVIDKFPISRPNLTFSTLTVSNMSPEDSSIYLCSVGTRLNTEAFFGQGTRLTVV.